This TCR beta chain was sequenced during a study of spatial heterogeneity in lung cancer. Every cDNA TCR molecule received its own unique molecular identifier. TCRdb re-derived calls from the 5' RACE reads in MiXCR, one entry per CDR3 protein. Among under 75,000 distinct CDR3 sequences listed, 13% were seen once. Time point reported: sample taken at primary tumor resection. Unsorted whole RNA samples from tumor, nontumor lung or frozen PBMC were sequenced. Donors were 72 untreated early-stage non-small cell lung cancer patients. V trimming: 4 bases; J trimming: 5 bases; junction bases outside the gene matches: 12. This CDR3 has 17 amino acids. CDR1 is KGHDR, CDR2 SFDVKD, per germline. This clonotype was seen many times.

The chain joins TRBV24-1 to TRBJ2-7, with TRBD1 matching over 11 bases. Sequenced material: PBMCs, taken at surgery. The sequence derives from a male donor with early-stage non-small cell lung cancer. CDR3 nucleotide sequence: TGTGCCACCAGTGACCGTAACGTCGGACAGGGGGCGAACGAGCAGTACTTC. Residues: CATSDRNVGQGANEQYF.